The sequence of this T cell receptor (beta chain) was determined in a study of cytomegalovirus exposure and HLA in healthy donors (dated by TCRdb to between 2016 and 2019). Some background on the complete study: According to an earlier analysis of around 600 of the donors, 150 million to 200 million T cells yielded roughly 110 million unique TCR beta sequences and approximately 300 Gb of sequence data. About 310 gigabases of sequencing data and 70 million to 85 million unique TCR sequences were included in an early release covering about 700 HLA-typed donors. The genetic ancestry cluster associated with self-reported Caucasian donors included over 65% of the 398 genotyped donors. The study aimed to test whether cataloging public T cell receptors could reveal signatures of past pathogen exposure. The T cell repertoires of some 700 subjects were profiled by immunosequencing and related to cytomegalovirus serostatus. A separate validation cohort of roughly 120 different subjects was used in addition to the roughly 670-subject first cohort. High-throughput TCR immunosequencing, statistical association of individual TCRs with disease status, and machine learning were combined to predict cytomegalovirus infection status. To study patterns of TCR occurrence, a later analysis re-analyzed previously published TCR beta repertoires from 700 or so donors and added high-resolution HLA genotyping. In the later analysis, no new phenotypic data were used to find candidate immune exposures; instead, reliance was placed on TCR beta sequences and their occurrence across donors. In an earlier analysis of a few hundred of the donors, high-throughput TCR beta sequencing was used to judge whether each TCR beta V gene segment behaved as functional or pseudogenic. Alongside the repertoire data, information on donor age, sex, ethnicity and CMV serostatus was compiled. A later genetic analysis took genome-wide SNP genotypes for about 55% of the 666 donors and used that subset as a discovery cohort. All discovery cohort repertoires had been generated using a single sequencing platform. Class I and class II HLA loci were covered by the typing at four-digit resolution. The number of typed donors differed by locus: about 620-640 for A, B, C, DRB1 and DQB1; roughly 510 for DQA1; 600 to 610 for DPA1; and around 450 for DPB1. A handful of DR-DQ haplotypes were treated as single units for association and clustering because of strong linkage in the cohort. Across 398 genotyped donors of the cohort, an average of about 240,000 unique TCR beta nucleotide sequences per donor were sequenced, and about a sixth of those sequences were non-productive.

The CDR3 runs 13 residues from the cysteine to the phenylalanine. Left in the record is the CDR3 DNA by itself, 39 bases read in frame from the first base. CDR1 and CDR2 are read off the germline V gene as KGHSH and LQKENI. The junction shows trimming of 4 bases on V and 3 bases on J, and the gene matches do not reach 3 bases of it. The library came from the immunoSEQ multiplex PCR assay. A mixture of 60 forward primers for TCR Vbeta segments and 13 reverse primers for TCR Jbeta segments was used in the multiplex PCR. Amplification of the CDR3 region of rearranged TCR beta genes was performed with a multiplex PCR assay on genomic DNA. The Illumina HiSeq System was used to sequence the amplified TCR beta libraries as 87-base-pair reads. As for the authors' bioinformatics: A later analysis tallied roughly 76 million unique TCR beta chains across the 610 or so repertoires, and approximately 12 million of those chains were shared by two or more donors. To remove PCR and sequencing errors, raw reads were error-corrected and collapsed into unique sequences using a nearest-neighbor algorithm that merged closely related sequences. CDR3 sequences were aligned to IMGT reference sequences to assign V, D and J gene segments. For a sequence to be retained, a match of at least six nucleotides was required to both a V gene segment and a J gene segment. A rearrangement counted as productive if the CDR3 had no stop codons and remained in frame with V and J, and every other rearrangement counted as non-productive. Following IMGT convention, CDR3 was defined as the stretch from the second conserved V-encoded cysteine up to the conserved J-encoded phenylalanine. Sequences without an unambiguous match to a single V gene segment were excluded from the earlier analysis of about 600 of the donors. An earlier analysis of a few hundred of the donors called V segments functional above 56.7% productive rearrangements and segregating when the between-donor standard deviation exceeded 5%. To diagnose cytomegalovirus status from the catalog of TCR beta chain sequences, a statistical classification framework was built. In a later analysis, V and J genes were assigned by comparing TCR nucleotide sequences against IMGT/GENE-DB human TR gene sequences. The TCRdist pipeline was used in a later analysis to assign CDR3 sequences and most-parsimonious VDJ recombination scenarios. In a later analysis, each TCR beta chain was defined by its CDR3 amino acid sequence together with its V-gene family, and reads lacking a unique V-gene family were excluded. A later analysis removed roughly 590 highly shared, low-generation-probability nucleotide sequences to deal with suspected cross-contamination and a sequencing artifact. For each public chain, a later analysis derived a clonal expansion index from normalized ranks of inferred template counts within each repertoire. In a later analysis, generation probabilities were computed with a VDJ recombination model fitted to out-of-frame rearrangements, and the resulting probabilities were checked against IGoR. In a later analysis, TCR-TCR, TCR-HLA and TCR-CMV co-occurrence was scored with hypergeometric tests, and a repertoire-size bias correction was applied to TCR pairs. In a later analysis, false discovery rates were estimated by permuting HLA or CMV assignments 20 times. A later analysis grouped co-occurring TCRs with DBSCAN, adding TCRdist sequence similarity when clustering within HLA-allele-positive subsets. For co-occurrence clustering, repertoires with fewer than 30,000 or more than 120,000 public chains were excluded, along with five or six repertoires with anomalous nucleotide sharing. TCRdb carries this immuneACCESS record with in-frame sequences only. Its versions omit some clonotypes, under half of them owing to an unresolved V gene in the studies checked, with the rest unexplained. V, J and clone size are taken as reported in that table, and D and trimming were inferred from the DNA itself. This sample has 150,000 to 200,000 clones in its table, and less than 90% of those were observed once. Approximately 0.25% of the sample is held by the ten biggest clonotypes.

As to this clone: No antigen is known for it. Base qualities are missing; no much larger clone stands one base away.

Points the paper makes about the study in general: Because counts were too low, roughly 17 rarely observed V segments, including chromosome 9 orphons, were left out of the earlier analysis of some 600 of the donors. In an earlier analysis of about 540 of the donors, most TCR beta V segments were observed in productive rearrangements about 87% or about 30% of the time, broadly matching IMGT annotations. In a later analysis, TCR association rates were found to vary across HLA loci, with the most associated TCRs seen for DRB1 alleles and the fewest for HLA-C alleles. According to a later genetic analysis, donors in an Asian-associated ancestry cluster had fewer N-insertions in productive TCRs than the roughly 670-donor mean. Roughly uniform sequencing depth across donors was assumed in presence/absence analyses, although this assumption may not hold. The classifier was reported to diagnose cytomegalovirus status with high specificity and sensitivity in both the original cohort and the validation cohort. A later genetic analysis associated a missense DCLRE1C variant with V-gene and J-gene trimming of TCR beta chains, and an independent cohort replicated the association. HLA typing was unavailable for some donors at each locus, so association tests used only the typed subset. Some IMGT-functional V segments, including TRBV6-2 and TRBV6-3, could not be told apart with the 87-base-pair reads, so those segments were excluded. Three of the identified cytomegalovirus-associated TCR beta chains were confirmed in vitro to be specific for cytomegalovirus antigens. CMV serostatus was the only immune exposure information available for the cohort. A cluster of highly shared sequence variants was judged likely to be a technical artifact of the sequencing pipeline. When HLA alleles, especially DR and DQ, strongly co-occurred, TCR associations were difficult to assign to individual alleles. A later analysis reported that several top co-occurrence clusters appeared linked to parvovirus B19, influenza, CMV and Epstein-Barr virus. In a later analysis, HLA-associated TCR beta chains were found to be more clonally expanded and to have lower generation probabilities than equally common non-associated chains. The study listed 164 TCR beta chains as associated with cytomegalovirus. According to a later analysis, most CMV-associated TCR beta chains appeared to be HLA-restricted, and the HLA associations seemed to be driven largely by CMV exposure. Across donors, most TCR sequences were observed very rarely, whereas some public TCRs were present in many individuals. A further reported finding was that TCR beta sequences accurately predicted the HLA-A and HLA-B alleles for most subjects in the first cohort. Only TCR beta chains were sequenced in this cohort, and the absence of alpha or paired-chain data limited detectable features. In a later analysis, 15,000 to 20,000 TCR beta sequences were associated with specific HLA alleles at a false discovery rate of 0.05. The authors suggested that the approach could potentially be extended to other disease states and immunological phenotypes. Correlated functional status among segregating V segments might be attributable to linkage disequilibrium, but an unknown experimental factor could not be ruled out.

In total, roughly 670 healthy bone marrow donors made up the cohort. All cohort members were sampled while nominally healthy, although unrecorded immune exposures were likely present. The donor tested CMV seronegative and was one of the 352 seronegative cohort members. A peripheral blood sample was provided by each donor, and peripheral blood mononuclear cells were used for TCR beta sequencing. Genomic DNA was extracted from the blood cell samples with the Qiagen DNeasy Blood Extraction Kit. Sequenced: PBMCs. The receptor's source is a boy between 10 and 17 years old in good health and CMV-seronegative. The receptor chain draws on TRBV18 and TRBJ2-7; 7 bases in the junction line up with TRBD1. The sequence in DNA is TGTGCCAGCTCACGGGGACAGTACTACGAGCAGTACTTC. The translation is CASSRGQYYEQYF.